The 2 T cell receptor beta chains below come from one sample, sequenced in a study of blood T cells in healthy people across ages. The use of a sample-barcoded 5' primer and a J-beta primer mix characterized a second PCR of roughly 6 to 11 cycles. In TCRdb, the 5' RACE reads were re-called with MiXCR into one record per CDR3 protein. The repertoire has 1.8 million or so distinct CDR3 sequences, about 39% of them found once; the top ten carry roughly 24%. The sample was blood. Receptors originate from a human donor in good health.

This clonotype was seen only a few times. The chain joins TRBV10-3 to TRBJ2-3; weak D call: TRBD2 (5 bases). CDR3 size: 15 residues. V lost 9 bases and J lost 2, with 18 bases in between. Per the germline V gene, CDR1 is ENHRY and CDR2 is SYGVKD. CDR3 DNA: TGTGCCATACAACCACACGGGATAAACACAGATACGCAGTATTTT. This sequence encodes CAIQPHGINTDTQYF.

V gene TRBV7-9 combines with J gene TRBJ1-2; D may be TRBD1 (5 bases). V shed 1 base and J shed 11 bases, with 14 bases lying between them. CDR3 length: 13 amino acids. Germline CDR1 is SEHNR and CDR2 is FQNEAQ (reference sequence). The CDR3 DNA sequence: TGTGCCAGCAGCTTAGTATGGGGCGCCGGGTACACCTTC. Its translation is CASSLVWGAGYTF.